One sample yielded the 32 T cell receptor beta chains listed below, sequenced in a study of shared clonotypes between healthy human individuals. Profiling relied on immunoSEQ multiplex PCR, and the TCRdb table lists in-frame clones only, not all of them. The repertoire holds approximately 2,000,000 clones, with approximately 90% as singletons. Sequencing was performed on naive CD4+ T cells from PBMCs. The sample's subset: CD45RA+ positively selected. The receptors stem from a man younger than 35 in good health. Some clones in this sample may be carry-over from other donors' samples.

This clone has just a few counts. The genes are TRBV30 and TRBJ1-1, with 7 positions matching TRBD1. The CDR3 length is 12 residues. Germline CDR1 GTSNPN, CDR2 SVGIG (reference sequence). J gave up 8 bases and V 5 bases, and 8 bases lay outside the gene matches. For the CDR3, the DNA is TGTGCCTGGGGTGGACAGGACAGGGAAGCTTTCTTT. Amino acids: CAWGGQDREAFF.

The chain employs TRBV6-5 and TRBJ2-7, with D uncertain. The CDR3 runs 12 residues. Trimming removed 6 bases at V and 4 bases at J, with 10 bases between. CDR1 and CDR2 (germline): MNHEY, SVGAGI. DNA for the CDR3: TGTGCCAGCAGGGACGGCCCTTACGAGCAGTACTTC. Encoded protein: CASRDGPYEQYF.

This rearrangement joins TRBV15 to TRBJ2-7; D is perhaps TRBD2 (5 bases). Germline V gives CDR1 LNHNV, CDR2 YYDKDF (reference sequence). The length of the CDR3 is 15 residues. V was shortened by 5 bases and J by 3 bases, with 17 bases between the two germline ends. CDR3 in amino acids: CATSGRGRRHYEQYF. DNA for the CDR3: TGTGCCACCAGCGGGCGCGGGCGGAGGCACTACGAGCAGTACTTC.

Only one count was recorded for this clone. V and J are TRBV4-2 and TRBJ2-2; D is uncertain. Germline V gene data show CDR1 as LGHNA and CDR2 as YNFKEQ. This CDR3 is built from 16 residues. V was clipped by 1 base and J by 5 bases, with 14 bases between them. The CDR3 region is CASSQARPPRTGELFF. The CDR3, as DNA: TGTGCCAGCAGCCAAGCGCGACCTCCCCGGACCGGGGAGCTGTTTTTT.

J is TRBJ1-5 and V is TRBV6-5; the D is unclear. V was pared by 4 bases and J by 6 bases, with 10 bases between. The length of the CDR3 is 13 residues. Germline CDR1 reads MNHEY; CDR2 reads SVGAGI. In nucleotides, the CDR3 is TGTGCCAGCAGTTCCGTCCTGGGTCAGCCCCAGCATTTT. Translation gives CASSSVLGQPQHF.

The genes are TRBV6-6 and TRBJ2-5; 8 nucleotides line up with TRBD1. The CDR3 has 13 residues. From germline, CDR1 is MNHNY and CDR2 SVGAGI (reference sequence). Losses at the gene ends were 5 bases for V and 5 bases for J; bases not matched to a gene: 4. For the CDR3, the DNA is TGTGCCAGCAGTACCGCAGGGGGCGAGACCCAGTACTTC. Translation gives CASSTAGGETQYF.

The V gene is TRBV6-1, the J gene TRBJ1-4, with D possibly TRBD1 on 5 matching bases. Germline V gene lookup returns CDR1 MNHNS and CDR2 SASEGT. The CDR3 runs 17 residues. V was clipped by 1 base and J by 0 bases, with 12 bases between them. CDR3 amino acids: CASSEERAGSTNEKLFF. The CDR3, as DNA: TGTGCCAGCAGTGAAGAGAGGGCAGGGTCAACTAATGAAAAACTGTTTTTT.

The chain has TRBV5-4 and TRBJ2-3; 13 bases fit TRBD2. There are 16 residues in the CDR3. Germline CDR1 and CDR2: SGHNT and YYREEE (reference sequence). The J segment lost 2 bases and the V segment lost 5 bases, leaving 5 bases of the junction unmatched. The CDR3 coding sequence is TGTGCCAGCAGTCCCGGGACTAGCGGGAACACAGATACGCAGTATTTT. This sequence encodes CASSPGTSGNTDTQYF.

This clone was counted a single time. The chain combines TRBV19 with TRBJ2-1; D call uncertain. The CDR3 is 13 amino acids. V gave up 5 bases and J gave up 6 bases, with 11 bases separating them. Germline-derived CDR1 and CDR2 are LNHDA and SQIVND (reference sequence). The chain's CDR3 is CASSLGLGNEQFF. In DNA form, the CDR3 reads TGTGCCAGTAGTTTGGGGTTGGGCAATGAGCAGTTCTTC.

This clone was counted only a few times. This chain's CDR3 is CASSPLGTENTEAFF. The CDR3 DNA reads as TGTGCCAGCAGTCCCCTTGGGACAGAGAACACTGAAGCTTTCTTT. The rearrangement links TRBV11-2 to TRBJ1-1, with TRBD1 identical over 7 bases. Germline CDR1 and CDR2: SGHAT and FQNNGV. V shed 6 bases, J shed 1 base, and the junction held 8 bases outside the gene matches. The CDR3 length is 15 residues.

The J gene is TRBJ1-2, the V gene TRBV30; D is ambiguous. CDR1 and CDR2 from the germline V gene are GTSNPN and SVGIG (reference sequence). The CDR3 consists of 13 residues. V lost 2 bases and J 4 bases, leaving 11 bases between the germline ends. Here the CDR3 DNA reads TGTGCCTGGAGTCCCAACTTTGGCTATGGCTACACCTTC. Protein sequence: CAWSPNFGYGYTF.

The chain joins TRBV5-1 to TRBJ1-5; D gene unclear. CDR3 length: 18 residues. V dropped 4 bases and J dropped 0 bases, with 20 bases sitting between them. The V gene's germline CDR1 is SGHRS and CDR2 YFSETQ. The chain's CDR3 is CASSDPQAAHYSNQPQHF. CDR3 in DNA: TGCGCCAGCAGCGACCCCCAGGCGGCCCACTATAGCAATCAGCCCCAGCATTTT.

This chain links TRBV28 with TRBJ1-2; 7 nucleotides match TRBD1. Germline trimming cut 6 bases from V and 5 bases from J; bases unmatched to any gene: 9. The V gene's germline CDR1 is MDHEN and CDR2 SYDVKM. This CDR3 contains 14 residues. CDR3 sequence: CASRITGVGYGYTF. In nucleotides, the CDR3 is TGTGCCAGCAGGATTACAGGGGTAGGGTATGGCTACACCTTC.

The rearrangement uses TRBV7-6 and TRBJ2-5; unclear D gene. The tail of the sequence fits TRBJ2-7 better, so the J call may be wrong. There are 14 residues in the CDR3. Per germline, CDR1 SGHVS and CDR2 FNYEAQ. CDR3 protein: CASSFSPDSYEQYF. The DNA for the CDR3 is TGTGCCAGCAGCTTTTCCCCAGACTCCTACGAGCAGTACTTC.

As to this clone: Different DNA sequences within this sample yield the same CDR3. The V gene is TRBV6-5, the J gene TRBJ2-7; 7 nucleotides align to TRBD2. CDR1 and CDR2 from the germline V gene are MNHEY and SVGAGI. V shed 6 bases and J 4 bases; nucleotides not matched to a gene: 6. The CDR3 contains 13 residues. CDR3 DNA sequence: TGTGCCAGCAGGACGGGGGGAGCGTACGAGCAGTACTTC. Translated, it gives CASRTGGAYEQYF.

The rearrangement uses TRBV14 and TRBJ2-5; unclear D gene. The CDR3 runs 13 residues. Germline CDR1 and CDR2: SGHDN and FVKESK. Trimming took off 1 base at V and 5 bases at J, with 8 bases between the two ends. CDR3 loop: CASSQGMRETQYF. The CDR3 DNA reads as TGTGCCAGCAGCCAAGGAATGAGGGAGACCCAGTACTTC.

This chain uses TRBV6-5 with TRBJ1-5, with D perhaps TRBD1 (6 bases). Trimming took off 6 bases at V and 4 bases at J, with 16 bases between the two ends. The CDR3 contains 15 residues. CDR1 MNHEY and CDR2 SVGAGI come from the germline V gene. This CDR3 reads CASSLQRDTNQPQHF. DNA of the CDR3: TGTGCCAGCAGCCTTCAACGGGACACAAATCAGCCCCAGCATTTT.

In the case of this clone: In the same sample, other DNA sequences code for this CDR3. CDR3 region: CASSLVLAGSYNEQFF. CDR3 DNA: TGCGCCAGCAGCTTGGTGCTAGCGGGCTCCTACAATGAGCAGTTCTTC. The chain uses TRBV5-1 and TRBJ2-1; 8 bases align to TRBD2. CDR1 and CDR2 (germline): SGHRS, YFSETQ. Losses at the gene ends were 0 bases for V and 0 bases for J; bases not matched to a gene: 2. This CDR3 region has 16 residues.

The chain carries TRBV2 and TRBJ2-7, with 9 bases matching TRBD1. CDR1 is SNHLY and CDR2 is FYNNEI in the germline V gene. This CDR3 is built from 16 residues. V shed 6 bases, J shed 1 base, and the junction held 10 bases outside the gene matches. The CDR3 here is CASSRLGQGLSYEQYF. DNA of the CDR3: TGTGCCAGCAGCAGACTGGGACAGGGCCTATCCTACGAGCAGTACTTC.

This chain links TRBV29-1 with TRBJ1-2; D may be TRBD1 (6 bases). The length of the CDR3 is 11 residues. Germline assignment: CDR1 SQVTM and CDR2 ANQGSEA. Trimming stripped 7 bases from V and 2 bases from J, with 8 bases between. CDR3 in amino acids: CSAGTNYGYTF. DNA of the CDR3: TGCAGCGCCGGGACAAACTATGGCTACACCTTC.

The V gene is TRBV6-1, the J gene TRBJ2-5; D ambiguous. CDR3 length: 14 amino acids. CDR1 is MNHNS and CDR2 is SASEGT in the germline V gene. The germline V and J ends were trimmed by 2 bases and 0 bases, with 7 bases remaining between them. The DNA for the CDR3 is TGTGCCAGCAGTGAAAGGGCGTACCAAGAGACCCAGTACTTC. It is translated as CASSERAYQETQYF.

Of note for this clone: Other nucleotide sequences from this sample produce the same CDR3. The J gene is TRBJ1-4, the V gene TRBV5-1; D not resolved. The CDR3 is 15 amino acids. V was clipped by 4 bases and J by 0 bases, with 10 bases between them. The V gene's germline CDR1 is SGHRS and CDR2 YFSETQ. The CDR3 here is CASSLSRSTNEKLFF. DNA for the CDR3: TGCGCCAGCAGCCTATCGAGATCAACTAATGAAAAACTGTTTTTT.

This chain joins TRBV28 and TRBJ2-7; D possibly corresponds to TRBD1 (5 bases). This CDR3 has 16 amino acids. Trimming removed 0 bases at V and 4 bases at J, with 16 bases between. CDR1 and CDR2 from the germline V gene are MDHEN and SYDVKM. For the CDR3, the DNA is TGTGCCAGCAGTTTATGGCGTAGGGGTCTCTCATACGAGCAGTACTTC. As protein: CASSLWRRGLSYEQYF.

Concerning this clone itself: The same CDR3 is also encoded by other DNA sequences in this sample. CDR3 sequence (DNA): TGCGCCAGCAGCTTGGGCGCGGCGAACACCGGGGAGCTGTTTTTT. It encodes CASSLGAANTGELFF. J is TRBJ2-2 and V is TRBV5-1; D call uncertain. V shed 0 bases and J shed 0 bases, with 6 bases lying between them. This CDR3 spans 15 amino acids. Germline V CDR1 and CDR2: SGHRS, YFSETQ. The full variable domain, its missing parts supplied by reference TRBV5-1 and TRBJ2-2, is KAGVTQTPRYLIKTRGQQVTLSCSPISGHRSVSWYQQTPGQGLQFLFEYFSETQRNKGNFPGRFSGRQFSNSRSEMNVSTLELGDSALYLCASSLGAANTGELFFGEGSRLTVL.

V usage is TRBV5-8 and J usage is TRBJ2-1, with 8 bases lining up with TRBD2. The germline V gene has CDR1 SGHTS and CDR2 YDEGEE. Trimming at V came to 7 bases and at J to 9 bases, leaving 18 bases not matched to a gene. The CDR3 totals 16 residues. CDR3 protein: CASRKPGGAGGSEQFF. CDR3 bases: TGTGCCAGCCGAAAGCCCGGTGGGGCGGGAGGTAGTGAGCAGTTCTTC.

The chain joins TRBV5-5 to TRBJ2-3; no clear D gene. The ends were cut back, 1 base at V and 5 bases at J, with 11 bases in the middle. The germline V gene has CDR1 SGHKS and CDR2 YYEKEE (reference sequence). The CDR3 totals 14 residues. CDR3 DNA: TGTGCCAGCAGCTTGAGGGCCCTCGTAGATACGCAGTATTTT. Its translation is CASSLRALVDTQYF.

J is TRBJ2-1 and V is TRBV14; D unresolved. Germline V gene lookup returns CDR1 SGHDN and CDR2 FVKESK. The CDR3 covers 16 residues. V lost 0 bases to trimming and J lost 6 bases, with 15 bases between them. This CDR3 is CASSQDPLQHLNEQFF. The DNA of the CDR3 is TGTGCCAGCAGCCAAGATCCACTCCAGCACCTCAATGAGCAGTTCTTC.

The chain links TRBV6-1 to TRBJ2-5; 8 bases match TRBD1. This CDR3 has 15 residues. CDR1 is MNHNS, CDR2 SASEGT, per germline. After removal of 5 bases from V and 3 bases from J, the junction contained 8 bases not matched to a gene. In DNA form, the CDR3 reads TGTGCCAGCAGTTTCTACAGGGGGAATGAAGAGACCCAGTACTTC. This sequence encodes CASSFYRGNEETQYF.

V is TRBV7-3 and J is TRBJ2-3; a weak D match, TRBD2 (6 bases). Per germline, CDR1 SGHTA and CDR2 FQGTGA. V was trimmed by 3 bases and J by 0 bases, leaving 13 bases between them. This CDR3 comprises 16 residues. The DNA of the CDR3 is TGTGCCAGCAGCTTGGGGGGTAAAGGTAGCACAGATACGCAGTATTTT. Its protein product is CASSLGGKGSTDTQYF. Full variable domain (remainder filled in from reference TRBV7-3 and TRBJ2-3): GAGVSQTPSNKVTEKGKYVELRCDPISGHTALYWYRQSLGQGPEFLIYFQGTGAADDSGLPNDRFFAVRPEGSVSTLKIQRTERGDSAVYLCASSLGGKGSTDTQYFGPGTRLTVL.

In the case of this clone: The identical CDR3 is also encoded by other nucleotide sequences in the sample. The chain combines TRBV6-5 with TRBJ1-2; TRBD1 might be the D (6 bases). Trimming removed 2 bases from V and 8 bases from J, with 12 bases in between. The length of the CDR3 is 13 residues. The germline V gene has CDR1 MNHEY and CDR2 SVGAGI. CDR3 nucleotide sequence: TGTGCCAGCAGTTACGGGGGGGCCGGAGGCTACACCTTC. Protein sequence: CASSYGGAGGYTF.

This chain uses TRBV18 with TRBJ1-2; perhaps TRBD1 as D (5 bases). Deletions cut 3 bases from V and 1 base from J, with 9 bases between. The CDR3 has 14 amino acids. CDR1 and CDR2 (germline): KGHSH, LQKENI. CDR3 nucleotide sequence: TGTGCCAGCTCACCCTTGGGGGATAACTATGGCTACACCTTC. Its protein product is CASSPLGDNYGYTF.

This chain connects TRBV4-3 to TRBJ1-5; 8 bases are a match to TRBD1. The germline V gene has CDR1 LGHNA and CDR2 YSLEER. With 4 bases clipped from V and 0 bases from J, the junction kept 8 bases outside the gene matches. The CDR3 extends over 17 amino acids. CDR3 sequence: CASSPSRGLYSNQPQHF. CDR3 coding DNA: TGCGCCAGCAGCCCTTCCAGGGGGCTTTATAGCAATCAGCCCCAGCATTTT.